Listed below are T cell receptor beta chains from one sample, sequenced in a study of spatial heterogeneity in lung cancer. TCRdb re-analysed the 5' RACE reads in MiXCR, keeping a single row per CDR3 protein. This table holds approximately 2,000 distinct CDR3 sequences, approximately 15% found once. Material: lung tumor tissue, obtained at surgery. These receptors came from a male donor with early-stage non-small cell lung cancer. The CDR3 runs from the conserved cysteine through the conserved F or W. D genes are given only for firm matches. The size of a clone is reported for some rows only, either as once, few or many, or as a class for expanded clones.

many	13	TRBV6-2/TRBV6-3	TRBJ2-7	-	TGTGCCAGCAGTTATTGGAGGTCTGGCGAGCAGTACTTC	CASSYWRSGEQYF
many	14	TRBV7-2	TRBJ2-3	-	TGTGCCAGCAGCCCCGCGGGGACGGCAGATACGCAGTATTTT	CASSPAGTADTQYF
medium-sized	17	TRBV5-4	TRBJ1-6	TRBD1	TGTGCCAGCAGCTTGGGGGGCCTACAGGGGGAAAGTTCACCCCTCCACTTT	CASSLGGLQGESSPLHF
medium-sized	16	TRBV25-1	TRBJ2-3	-	TGTGCCAGCAGTGAAGGGGCAGGAAGGGAACGAGATACGCAGTATTTT	CASSEGAGRERDTQYF
-	15	TRBV10-3	TRBJ1-5	TRBD1	TGTGCCATCAGTCCGCAGGGGGCACGCAATCAGCCCCAGCATTTT	CAISPQGARNQPQHF
medium-sized	13	TRBV6-5	TRBJ2-3	-	TGTGCCAGCAGTTACTTAATCACAGATACGCAGTATTTT	CASSYLITDTQYF
medium-sized	15	TRBV24-1	TRBJ2-1	TRBD1	TGTGCCACCAGTGACACTGGGACAGGGGGCAATGAGCAGTTCTTC	CATSDTGTGGNEQFF
-	14	TRBV6-5	TRBJ1-1	-	TGTGCCAGCAGTTACGACACGGTGAACACTGAAGCTTTCTTT	CASSYDTVNTEAFF
large	14	TRBV7-9	TRBJ2-7	TRBD2	TGTGCCAGCAGCTCCCCTAGTAGTGGCGGGAGGTTGCACTTC	CASSSPSSGGRLHF
many	13	TRBV2	TRBJ2-3	-	TGTGCCAGCATACGGGATTACACAGATACGCAGTATTTT	CASIRDYTDTQYF
medium-sized	14	TRBV5-1	TRBJ2-5	TRBD2	TGCGCCAGCAGCCCTAGCGGTAGAGGAGAGACCCAGTACTTC	CASSPSGRGETQYF
medium-sized	15	TRBV6-2/TRBV6-3	TRBJ2-3	TRBD2	TGTGCCAGCAGTCCTAGCGGGAGGAGCACAGATACGCAGTATTTT	CASSPSGRSTDTQYF
medium-sized	13	TRBV3-1	TRBJ1-2	-	TGTGCCAGCAGCCAAGCCAGGGTTGGCGGCTACACCTTC	CASSQARVGGYTF
medium-sized	16	TRBV23-1	TRBJ1-1	-	TGCGCCAGCAGTCAATCGGGGGGACGAATGAACACTGAAGCTTTCTTT	CASSQSGGRMNTEAFF
many	15	TRBV6-1	TRBJ1-2	-	TGTGCCAGCAGTGAAGCCCCAGGGCCGGGCTATGGCTACACCTTC	CASSEAPGPGYGYTF
large	16	TRBV28	TRBJ2-2	-	TGTGCCAGCAGAGAGCTCAGCGACAGGCACTCCGGGGAGCTGTTTTTT	CASRELSDRHSGELFF
-	15	TRBV10-3	TRBJ1-1	-	TGTGCCATCAGTGAGTCTACCTACCGGAACACTGAAGCTTTCTTT	CAISESTYRNTEAFF
medium-sized	14	TRBV29-1	TRBJ2-1	TRBD2	TGCAGCGCCGGGACTAGCGGGAGCGGGAATGAGCAGTTCTTC	CSAGTSGSGNEQFF
many	15	TRBV5-8	TRBJ2-3	-	TGTGCCAGCAGCGCGAGCGGCGCAGTCACAGATACGCAGTATTTT	CASSASGAVTDTQYF
-	17	TRBV6-1	TRBJ1-6	-	TGTGCCAGCAGCGTGAACTTCAGGGGTGCCTATAATTCACCCCTCCACTTT	CASSVNFRGAYNSPLHF
-	14	TRBV7-2	TRBJ2-3	TRBD2	TGTGCCAGCAGCAGAGGACTAGCGGAAGATACGCAGTATTTT	CASSRGLAEDTQYF
-	14	TRBV10-2	TRBJ2-3	-	TGCGCCAGCAGTCGGGACTCCCGCTTAGATACGCAGTATTTT	CASSRDSRLDTQYF
-	14	TRBV29-1	TRBJ2-3	TRBD2	TGCAGCGCCCGGACTAGCGGGGGGTCCGATACGCAGTATTTT	CSARTSGGSDTQYF
-	15	TRBV13	TRBJ2-7	-	TGTGCCAGCAGCTTAGGGCGGGGGCCAACCTACGAGCAGTACTTC	CASSLGRGPTYEQYF
large	12	TRBV5-8	TRBJ1-1	-	TGTGCCAGCAGGGGTCCGGGACCTGAAGCTTTCTTT	CASRGPGPEAFF
medium-sized	14	TRBV20-1	TRBJ1-5	TRBD1	TGCAGTGCTAGCCCGGGACAGGGCGACCAGCCCCAGCATTTT	CSASPGQGDQPQHF
medium-sized	12	TRBV20-1	TRBJ2-7	-	TGCAGTGCTAGGGGAGGCGGGTACGAGCAGTACTTC	CSARGGGYEQYF
medium-sized	13	TRBV29-1	TRBJ1-5	-	TGCAGCGTGCAGGATACGGGCGGGGAGCCCCAGCATTTT	CSVQDTGGEPQHF
many	17	TRBV12-3/TRBV12-4	TRBJ2-1	TRBD2	TGTGCCAGCAGTTTAGCGCGAGGAGTAGCGGGGTACAATGAGCAGTTCTTC	CASSLARGVAGYNEQFF
medium-sized	14	TRBV7-3	TRBJ2-3	-	TGTGCCAGCAGCTTAACAGGGCGTCGAGATACGCAGTATTTT	CASSLTGRRDTQYF
few	14	TRBV12-3/TRBV12-4	TRBJ2-7	-	TGTGCCAGCAGTTTAGCATTGGGAGTGGGAGAGCAGTACTTC	CASSLALGVGEQYF
medium-sized	14	TRBV20-1	TRBJ2-3	-	TGCAGTGCTAGAGAGGCGGGGAGATCAGATACGCAGTATTTT	CSAREAGRSDTQYF
many	13	TRBV29-1	TRBJ2-5	TRBD2	TGCAGCGTTGGCGGGGGAGCTCAAGAGACCCAGTACTTC	CSVGGGAQETQYF
few	13	TRBV6-2/TRBV6-3	TRBJ1-1	-	TGTGCCAGCAGTTCGGGACGTAGCACTGAAGCTTTCTTT	CASSSGRSTEAFF
medium-sized	14	TRBV7-2	TRBJ2-3	-	TGTGCCAGCAGCCCAGCCGGGGGTCGGGATACGCAGTATTTT	CASSPAGGRDTQYF
many	13	TRBV30	TRBJ1-2	-	TGTGCCGGGTTCGTGGGGTTTAGCTATGGCTACACCTTC	CAGFVGFSYGYTF
-	14	TRBV5-1	TRBJ2-5	-	TGCGCCAGCAGCTTGACAGGGATCACCGAGACCCAGTACTTC	CASSLTGITETQYF
medium-sized	13	TRBV28	TRBJ1-1	-	TGTGCCAGCACCCCCGGACAGTACACTGAAGCTTTCTTT	CASTPGQYTEAFF
medium-sized	15	TRBV10-3	TRBJ2-7	-	TGTGCCATCAGTGATGGGACGGATAGCTCCTACGAGCAGTACTTC	CAISDGTDSSYEQYF
many	16	TRBV12-3/TRBV12-4	TRBJ2-3	-	TGTGCCAGCAGTTTCTACGATACGGGGGGCGCAGATACGCAGTATTTT	CASSFYDTGGADTQYF
-	15	TRBV9	TRBJ2-5	-	TGTGCCAGCAGCGTAGCGGGTCGGCAGCAAGAGACCCAGTACTTC	CASSVAGRQQETQYF
few	12	TRBV19	TRBJ2-7	-	TGTGCCAGCCGGGGACCGCACTACGAGCAGTACTTC	CASRGPHYEQYF
medium-sized	15	TRBV7-2	TRBJ2-7	-	TGTGCCAGCAGCTTAGTCGTGGGGACAACCTACGAGCAGTACTTC	CASSLVVGTTYEQYF
few	14	TRBV20-1	TRBJ2-5	-	TGCAGTGCGCGAAAAAATGGGGCCGGGGAGACCCAGTACTTC	CSARKNGAGETQYF
many	13	TRBV29-1	TRBJ2-2	TRBD1	TGCAGCGCCCGGCAGGGGGCGACCGGGGAGCTGTTTTTT	CSARQGATGELFF
medium-sized	18	TRBV9	TRBJ2-7	TRBD2	TGTGCCAGCAGCGTATTTAAAGCGGGAGGGGGTCCTTTCTACGAGCAGTACTTC	CASSVFKAGGGPFYEQYF
medium-sized	16	TRBV20-1	TRBJ2-2	TRBD2	TGCAGTGCCCCCCCTAGCGGGAGGAGGGGCACCGGGGAGCTGTTTTTT	CSAPPSGRRGTGELFF
medium-sized	13	TRBV7-9	TRBJ2-1	-	TGTGCCAGCAGCCGGGGGTCCTACAATGAGCAGTTCTTC	CASSRGSYNEQFF
once	14	TRBV10-2	TRBJ2-7	TRBD1	TGCGCCAGCAGAACCTCAGGGGGCTCCTACGAGCAGTACTTC	CASRTSGGSYEQYF
few	13	TRBV7-9	TRBJ1-5	-	TGTGCCAGCAGCTTAAGGGGGAATCAGCCCCAGCATTTT	CASSLRGNQPQHF